This TCR beta chain comes out of a study of PD-L1 blockade in urothelial cancer. Sequenced by immunoSEQ multiplex PCR; TCRdb stores in-frame clones only, minus some. In the table there are 40,000 to 55,000 clones, 91% of which are singletons. The CDR3 is made up of 18 amino acids. Trimming removed 2 bases from V and 0 bases from J, with 20 bases in between. Germline lookup yields CDR1 SGHDT and CDR2 YYEEEE. Stated time point: peripheral blood 6 weeks after treatment start. The clonotype comes from a man between 65 and 85 years old with urothelial cancer. This chain links TRBV5-6 with TRBJ1-1; no reliable D call. This specimen consisted of PBMCs, obtained around atezolizumab (anti-PD-L1) treatment. The CDR3 reads CASSFTALGGFMNTEAFF. CDR3 DNA sequence: TGTGCCAGCAGCTTTACGGCCTTGGGAGGGTTTATGAACACTGAAGCTTTCTTT.